A selection of T cell receptor beta chains follows, all from one sample in a study of CD4+ T cells in melanoma. Sequencing was performed with immunoSEQ multiplex PCR; in TCRdb, only in-frame clones are kept and a portion is missing. The sample lists over 5,500 clones, 52% seen once, with 15% to 20% in the top ten. Sequencing was carried out using cells from a culture (not recorded whether cultured in vitro). The receptors originated from a human donor with melanoma. Both conserved end residues are part of each CDR3. Rows may omit the clone size; those that give it use once, few, many or a size class.

clone_size v_call cdr3_aa
few TRBV7-8 CASSLAGEGGYTF
. TRBV20-1 CSADGTYGYTF
. TRBV29-1 CSVELGGGETQYF
. TRBV2 CASRTPGQITDTQYF
few TRBV6-5 CASSNGDSSYGYTF
few TRBV5-8 CASSLLWGGSNQPQHF
. TRBV7-9 CASSLGTGLSHEQYF
. TRBV15 CATSAREGSHQPQHF
. TRBV11-2 CASSFNANTEAFF
. TRBV6-4 CASREQGGNSPLHF
once TRBV19 CASSSQVRSYEQYF
few TRBV19 CASSIDNQPQHF
. TRBV10-3 CAISQQGRQNTEAFF
. TRBV19 CASRPRTGAVAGELFF
once TRBV30 CAWSVGGTYYEQYF
. TRBV5-1 CASSLEQASSSYNSPLHF
few TRBV18 CASSTGQGAYYGYTF
few TRBV5-5 CASSLAPSARLYTGELFF
. TRBV6-1 CASTRVGGSYGYTF
. TRBV10-3 CASSSGRQYEQYF
. TRBV7-9 CASSLAFIGAETQYF
once TRBV18 CTSSPALPGATEAFF
. TRBV7-9 CASSLRATGELFF
few TRBV4-2 CASSREPFSGNTIYF
. TRBV6-1 CASNESGRGYNGYTF
. TRBV11-3 CASSLALAGSTDTQYF
. TRBV5-1 CASSFLSGQETQYF
. TRBV4-1 CASSQELGQRRRELFF
. TRBV30 CAWSRDERAQYF
. TRBV30 CAWSVQGASLNF
few TRBV30 CARTVGYGYTF
few TRBV11-2 CASSLVQGRMNTEAFF
. TRBV7-3 CASTKDAGGGNNQPQHF
. TRBV5-1 CASKEGGTSNQPQHF
. TRBV29-1 CSVGRGRSTDTQYF
. TRBV5-1 CASSLGQDYGYTF
few TRBV7-8 CASSFSPSGYGYTF
. TRBV7-7 CASSLGGQYEQYF
few TRBV2 CASSESAGTYEQYF
. TRBV19 CASSETGESPLHF
few TRBV5-1 CASSRTSGGREETQYF
medium-sized TRBV11-2 CASSSITSGNTIYF
. TRBV7-3 CASKLNSGGGEAFF
. TRBV11-1 CASSLTRGTGQAFF